Listed below are T cell receptor beta chains from one sample, sequenced in a study of shared clonotypes between healthy human individuals. TCRdb's table, derived via immunoSEQ multiplex PCR, lists solely in-frame clones and lacks some. The sample lists millions of clones; roughly 94% were seen once. The material sequenced was naive CD4+ T cells sorted from blood. Receptors originate from a man aged 18 to 30 in good health. The CDR3 runs from the conserved cysteine through the conserved F or W. Fields, in order: D gene, J gene, V gene, clone size, CDR3 protein, CDR3 DNA. A D gene is named only where the DNA matches it firmly. The size of a clone is reported for some rows only, either as once, few or many, or as a class for expanded clones.

d_gene: -
j_gene: TRBJ2-7
v_gene: TRBV10-3
abundance: once
CDR3aa: CAISESGTTTAGYEQYF
CDR3nt: TGTGCCATCAGTGAGTCTGGGACGACAACCGCCGGGTACGAGCAGTACTTC

d_gene: -
j_gene: TRBJ1-1
v_gene: TRBV11-3
abundance: -
CDR3aa: CASSLDGRAEAFF
CDR3nt: TGTGCCAGCAGCTTAGATGGTCGGGCTGAAGCTTTCTTT

d_gene: -
j_gene: TRBJ2-3
v_gene: TRBV9
abundance: -
CDR3aa: CASSVGRADTQYF
CDR3nt: TGTGCCAGCAGCGTAGGGCGGGCAGATACGCAGTATTTT

d_gene: -
j_gene: TRBJ2-7
v_gene: TRBV7-2
abundance: -
CDR3aa: CASSWGGPGNEQYF
CDR3nt: TGTGCCAGCAGCTGGGGCGGCCCCGGCAACGAGCAGTACTTC

d_gene: -
j_gene: TRBJ2-7
v_gene: TRBV23-1
abundance: -
CDR3aa: CASSRGHLNHYEQYF
CDR3nt: TGCGCCAGCAGCCGGGGACACCTGAACCACTACGAGCAGTACTTC

d_gene: -
j_gene: TRBJ1-2
v_gene: TRBV25-1
abundance: once
CDR3aa: CASSHRTGTGVPGYTF
CDR3nt: TGTGCCAGCAGCCATAGAACGGGGACGGGGGTCCCTGGCTACACCTTC

d_gene: TRBD2
j_gene: TRBJ2-7
v_gene: TRBV9
abundance: -
CDR3aa: CASSPRLAGVYEQYF
CDR3nt: TGTGCCAGCAGCCCGCGACTAGCGGGAGTGTACGAGCAGTACTTC

d_gene: -
j_gene: TRBJ2-5
v_gene: TRBV6-5
abundance: -
CDR3aa: CASSYDFPVYQETQYF
CDR3nt: TGTGCCAGCAGTTACGACTTCCCGGTATACCAAGAGACCCAGTACTTC

d_gene: -
j_gene: TRBJ1-4
v_gene: TRBV28
abundance: -
CDR3aa: CASSPAGPSEKLFF
CDR3nt: TGTGCCAGCAGCCCAGCAGGGCCCAGTGAAAAACTGTTTTTT

d_gene: -
j_gene: TRBJ1-5
v_gene: TRBV5-1
abundance: -
CDR3aa: CASSQDVGQPQHF
CDR3nt: TGCGCCAGCAGCCAGGATGTTGGCCAGCCCCAGCATTTT

d_gene: -
j_gene: TRBJ2-3
v_gene: TRBV5-1
abundance: -
CDR3aa: CASSLGSTDTQYF
CDR3nt: TGCGCCAGCAGCTTAGGGAGCACAGATACGCAGTATTTT

d_gene: TRBD1
j_gene: TRBJ2-7
v_gene: TRBV5-4
abundance: -
CDR3aa: CASSLGTGGFYEQYF
CDR3nt: TGTGCCAGCAGCTTAGGAACAGGGGGTTTCTACGAGCAGTACTTC

d_gene: TRBD2
j_gene: TRBJ2-2
v_gene: TRBV2
abundance: -
CDR3aa: CASSDPGGRTGELFF
CDR3nt: TGTGCCAGCAGCGATCCCGGGGGGAGGACCGGGGAGCTGTTTTTT

d_gene: TRBD2
j_gene: TRBJ2-3
v_gene: TRBV10-3
abundance: -
CDR3aa: CAISEGLAEDTQYF
CDR3nt: TGTGCCATCAGTGAGGGACTAGCGGAAGATACGCAGTATTTT

d_gene: -
j_gene: TRBJ1-4
v_gene: TRBV18
abundance: -
CDR3aa: CASSPSDGPDVKLFF
CDR3nt: TGTGCCAGCTCACCCTCGGACGGACCGGACGTAAAACTGTTTTTT

d_gene: -
j_gene: TRBJ1-1
v_gene: TRBV11-2
abundance: -
CDR3aa: CASSLLLSLSRFEAFF
CDR3nt: TGTGCCAGCAGCTTGCTTCTGAGTCTCTCCCGCTTTGAAGCTTTCTTT

d_gene: TRBD2
j_gene: TRBJ2-7
v_gene: TRBV7-6
abundance: -
CDR3aa: CASSLTSGGAGGLGQYF
CDR3nt: TGTGCCAGCAGCTTAACTAGCGGGGGAGCTGGCGGCCTTGGGCAGTACTTC

d_gene: TRBD1
j_gene: TRBJ1-2
v_gene: TRBV6-6
abundance: -
CDR3aa: CASSSGQGRTNYGYTF
CDR3nt: TGTGCCAGCAGCAGCGGACAGGGGCGAACTAACTATGGCTACACCTTC

d_gene: -
j_gene: TRBJ1-5
v_gene: TRBV4-2
abundance: -
CDR3aa: CASSQERGGQPQHF
CDR3nt: TGTGCCAGCAGCCAAGAACGGGGGGGTCAGCCCCAGCATTTT

d_gene: TRBD1
j_gene: TRBJ2-2
v_gene: TRBV30
abundance: -
CDR3aa: CAWSATGAGELFF
CDR3nt: TGTGCCTGGAGTGCGACAGGGGCCGGGGAGCTGTTTTTT

d_gene: TRBD1
j_gene: TRBJ1-2
v_gene: TRBV5-1
abundance: -
CDR3aa: CASSPLQGAGGYTF
CDR3nt: TGCGCCAGCAGCCCGTTACAGGGGGCAGGTGGCTACACCTTC

d_gene: -
j_gene: TRBJ1-2
v_gene: TRBV19
abundance: once
CDR3aa: CASSLTARGYGYTF
CDR3nt: TGTGCCAGTAGTTTGACAGCGCGAGGCTATGGCTACACCTTC

d_gene: -
j_gene: TRBJ2-6
v_gene: TRBV18
abundance: -
CDR3aa: CASSKGVSGANVLTF
CDR3nt: TGTGCCAGCTCAAAGGGGGTCTCTGGGGCCAACGTCCTGACTTTC

d_gene: TRBD2
j_gene: TRBJ2-1
v_gene: TRBV9
abundance: -
CDR3aa: CASGREGEQFF
CDR3nt: TGTGCCAGCGGCAGGGAGGGTGAGCAGTTCTTC

d_gene: -
j_gene: TRBJ2-5
v_gene: TRBV28
abundance: -
CDR3aa: CASSLGLSETQYF
CDR3nt: TGTGCCAGCAGTTTAGGGTTGTCAGAGACCCAGTACTTC

d_gene: -
j_gene: TRBJ1-2
v_gene: TRBV30
abundance: -
CDR3aa: CAWRDDSLYGYTF
CDR3nt: TGTGCCTGGAGAGATGACAGCCTCTATGGCTACACCTTC

d_gene: TRBD2
j_gene: TRBJ2-1
v_gene: TRBV4-1
abundance: -
CDR3aa: CASSQDTSGRGNEQFF
CDR3nt: TGCGCCAGCAGCCAAGATACTAGCGGGAGGGGTAATGAGCAGTTCTTC

d_gene: -
j_gene: TRBJ2-1
v_gene: TRBV5-8
abundance: -
CDR3aa: CASSLAGRVSYNEQFF
CDR3nt: TGTGCCAGCAGCTTGGCCGGGCGGGTCTCCTATAATGAGCAGTTCTTC

d_gene: -
j_gene: TRBJ2-3
v_gene: TRBV4-1
abundance: -
CDR3aa: CASSQGERLPTDTQYF
CDR3nt: TGCGCCAGCAGCCAAGGGGAGCGGCTTCCCACAGATACGCAGTATTTT

d_gene: -
j_gene: TRBJ2-2
v_gene: TRBV5-1
abundance: -
CDR3aa: CASSLVPGKGGELFF
CDR3nt: TGCGCCAGCAGCTTGGTTCCGGGAAAAGGCGGGGAGCTGTTTTTT

d_gene: TRBD1
j_gene: TRBJ2-2
v_gene: TRBV18
abundance: -
CDR3aa: CASVLQGANTGELFF
CDR3nt: TGTGCCAGCGTGTTACAGGGGGCGAACACCGGGGAGCTGTTTTTT

d_gene: -
j_gene: TRBJ2-5
v_gene: TRBV6-5
abundance: -
CDR3aa: CASTDSRGGETQYF
CDR3nt: TGTGCCAGCACCGATTCCAGGGGCGGGGAGACCCAGTACTTC